Listed here are 5 T cell receptor beta chains from one sample, sequenced in a study of type 1 regulatory T cells. No antigen has been identified for these receptors. TCRdb processed the reads anew with MiXCR; each CDR3 protein has one entry. This repertoire shows 55,000 to 65,000 distinct CDR3 sequences, approximately 60% found once; its top ten account for 1.5% to 2%. What was sequenced was cultured non-Tr1 T cells, either the whole culture or a sorted T cell fraction (not recorded which). These TCRs come from a human donor in good health.

This chain connects TRBV6-5 to TRBJ2-7, with 7 bases matching TRBD2. Trimming took 5 bases from V and 0 from J; bases not matched to a gene: 7. Per germline, CDR1 MNHEY and CDR2 SVGAGI. This CDR3 spans 15 amino acids. In DNA, the CDR3 is TGTGCCAGCAGTAACGAGCGGGGCTACTCCTACGAGCAGTACTTC. This encodes CASSNERGYSYEQYF.

Here the CDR3 reads CSATRGGAGYNEQFF. The CDR3 nucleotides are TGCAGTGCCACCCGAGGAGGGGCCGGCTACAATGAGCAGTTCTTC. The J gene is TRBJ2-1, the V gene TRBV20-1; tentative D call: TRBD2 (6 bases). The CDR3 consists of 15 residues. Germline lookup yields CDR1 DFQATT and CDR2 SNEGSKA (reference sequence). Trimming left V 6 bases short and J 3 bases short, with 18 bases between.

V is TRBV24-1 and J is TRBJ2-1; the D gene is possibly TRBD1 (6 bases). The CDR3 extends over 15 amino acids. The germline V gene has CDR1 KGHDR and CDR2 SFDVKD. Trimming removed 4 bases from V and 3 bases from J, with 12 bases in between. The CDR3 DNA follows: TGTGCCACCAGTGACCCACAGGGCCACTACAATGAGCAGTTCTTC. This encodes CATSDPQGHYNEQFF.

The chain couples TRBV7-2 to TRBJ2-2, with TRBD1 matching over 10 bases. The V gene's germline CDR1 is SGHTA and CDR2 FQGNSA. Trimming took 5 bases from V and 4 from J; bases not matched to a gene: 4. There are 15 residues in the CDR3. CDR3 loop: CASSTRTGGTGELFF. CDR3 bases: TGTGCCAGCAGCACCCGGACAGGGGGCACCGGGGAGCTGTTTTTT.

The chain uses TRBV12-5 and TRBJ1-2; no clear D. Trimming removed 4 bases at V and 5 bases at J, with 17 bases between. This CDR3 spans 15 amino acids. Germline V lookup: CDR1 LGHNT, CDR2 FRNRAP. The CDR3: CASGSAGRARYGYTF. CDR3 DNA sequence: TGTGCTAGTGGTTCCGCGGGAAGGGCGAGGTATGGCTACACCTTC.